There are many counts of the clone carrying this T cell receptor (beta chain). The sample comes from a study of regulatory T cells in long-lasting Graves disease. Across the whole study: Under 3 months of antithyroid drugs had been taken by newly diagnosed Graves' patients.

The CDR3 sequence is 14 residues long. Trimming shortened V by 4 bases and J by 1 base, and 9 bases separated the two germline ends. The time point was: newly diagnosed GD, antithyroid drugs for less than 3 months. The TCR library was prepared using RNA isolated from PBMCs. EDTA tubes received about 9.3 milliliters of collected peripheral blood. Assembly of TCR beta libraries relied on iRepertoire HTBI primers together with Arm-PCR of CDR3 regions. MiXCR, run by TCRdb on the multiplex PCR reads, gives a single entry per CDR3 protein. The profile shows hundreds of thousands of distinct CDR3 sequences, less than 15% of them singletons. This sample also belongs to another study, concerning T cells in Graves' hyperthyroidism and ophthalmopathy. That paper adds: Researchers report that a 13 V-J model separated ophthalmopathy from stable hyperthyroidism.

The chain couples TRBV12-3 or TRBV12-4 to TRBJ2-3; no reliable D call. This material consisted of peripheral blood mononuclear cells (PBMCs), taken at new diagnosis, from a patient treated with antithyroid drugs. This receptor was identified in a man aged 30 to 39 with Graves disease. This chain's CDR3 is CASSSLTRTDTQYF. DNA for the CDR3: TGTGCCAGCAGTTCCCTGACCCGCACAGATACGCAGTATTTT.